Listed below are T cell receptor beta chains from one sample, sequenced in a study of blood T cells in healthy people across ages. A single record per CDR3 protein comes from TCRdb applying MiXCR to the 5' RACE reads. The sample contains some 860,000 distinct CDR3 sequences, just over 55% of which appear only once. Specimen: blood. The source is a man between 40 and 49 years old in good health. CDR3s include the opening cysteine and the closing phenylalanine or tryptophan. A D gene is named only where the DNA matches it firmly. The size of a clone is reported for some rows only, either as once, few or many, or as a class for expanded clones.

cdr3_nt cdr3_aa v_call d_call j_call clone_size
TGCAGCGTTGAGGGGTTAACTAGCACAGATACGCAGTATTTT CSVEGLTSTDTQYF TRBV29-1 NA TRBJ2-3 few
TGTGCCAGCAGTCCAACGAACGGGGGTGATACGCAGTATTTT CASSPTNGGDTQYF TRBV6-5 NA TRBJ2-3 NA
TGTGCCAGCAGCTTAGGCCCCGCCAGGGGTGTTGATGGCTACACCTTC CASSLGPARGVDGYTF TRBV13 NA TRBJ1-2 NA
TGTGCCAGCTCACACGGTCGTGGAGCCAAAAACATTCAGTACTTC CASSHGRGAKNIQYF TRBV18 NA TRBJ2-4 NA
TGTGCCAGCAGCTTACAGGGCAACCGGGAGCAGTACTTC CASSLQGNREQYF TRBV28 NA TRBJ2-7 NA
TGTGCCAGCAGCTCAGGGGACCCTAGCACAGATACGCAGTATTTT CASSSGDPSTDTQYF TRBV11-3 NA TRBJ2-3 NA
TGCAGTGCCTTGGGACAGTTAGAGATCCAGTACTTC CSALGQLEIQYF TRBV20-1 TRBD1 TRBJ2-7 NA
TGTGCCAGCAGCTTAGTGAGAGTCCCCTACAATGAGCAGTTCTTC CASSLVRVPYNEQFF TRBV7-2 NA TRBJ2-1 NA
TGCAGTGCTAGGACCCCGTCTGCGGGGGATTACAATGAGCAGTTCTTC CSARTPSAGDYNEQFF TRBV20-1 TRBD2 TRBJ2-1 NA
TGTGCCAGCAGGACGGGACCGAAAAACACCGGGGAGCTGTTTTTT CASRTGPKNTGELFF TRBV28 NA TRBJ2-2 once
TGTGCCAGCTTGTTAGCGGGGACTAGCACAGATACGCAGTATTTT CASLLAGTSTDTQYF TRBV2 TRBD2 TRBJ2-3 NA
TGTGCCATCAGGCGGGATTCCCCGTACGAGCAGTACTTC CAIRRDSPYEQYF TRBV10-3 NA TRBJ2-7 few
TGCAGTGCTAGTTCCCTAGCGGGAGCAGGGGAGCAGTACTTC CSASSLAGAGEQYF TRBV20-1 TRBD2 TRBJ2-7 NA
TGTGCCAGCAGCCCAGAAGACAGCCAAGAGACCCAGTACTTC CASSPEDSQETQYF TRBV4-2 NA TRBJ2-5 NA
TGCGCCAGCAGCCATATCAGGCGGAGGGAGGAGACCCAGTACTTC CASSHIRRREETQYF TRBV5-1 NA TRBJ2-5 NA